This T cell receptor (beta chain) derives from a study of cytomegalovirus exposure and HLA in healthy donors. The study, taken as a whole, reports: According to a later analysis, donors in an Asian-associated ancestry cluster reportedly had fewer N-insertions than the approximately 730-donor mean.

Use of 60 Vbeta and 13 Jbeta primers characterized the PCR. Using immunoSEQ multiplex PCR, the repertoire was profiled, and TCRdb retains in-frame clones only, with some absent. The table has about 130,000 clones, 60% to 80% seen once. Concerning this clone: Its specificity is unknown.

Germline V gives CDR1 SGDLS, CDR2 YYNGEE. The CDR3 is made up of 14 amino acids. Trimming removed 0 bases at V and 4 bases at J, with 8 bases between. The chain employs TRBV9 and TRBJ1-5; tentative D call: TRBD1 (5 bases). This clonotype originated in a man aged 30 to 45 in good health and CMV-seronegative. The material sequenced was PBMCs. DNA of the CDR3: TGTGCCAGCAGCGTAGGCAGGGTTAATCAGCCCCAGCATTTT. Translated, it gives CASSVGRVNQPQHF.